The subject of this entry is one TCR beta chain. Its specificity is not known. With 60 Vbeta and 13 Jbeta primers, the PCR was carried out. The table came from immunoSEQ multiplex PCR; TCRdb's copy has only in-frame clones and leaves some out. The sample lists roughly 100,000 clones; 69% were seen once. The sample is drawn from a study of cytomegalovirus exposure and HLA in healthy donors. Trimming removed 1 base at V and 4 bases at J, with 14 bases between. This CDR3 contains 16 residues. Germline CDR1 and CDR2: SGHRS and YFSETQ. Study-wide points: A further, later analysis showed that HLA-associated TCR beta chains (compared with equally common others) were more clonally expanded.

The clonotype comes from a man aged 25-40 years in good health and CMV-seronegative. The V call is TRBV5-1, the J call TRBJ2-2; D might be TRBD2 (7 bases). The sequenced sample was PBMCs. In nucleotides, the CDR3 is TGCGCCAGCAGCTTGTTGGGGGGGCGCGGCACCGGGGAGCTGTTTTTT. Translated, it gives CASSLLGGRGTGELFF.